The TCR beta chain under discussion was sequenced for a study of T cell changes during pregnancy in multiple sclerosis. Using immunoSEQ multiplex PCR, the repertoire was profiled, and TCRdb retains in-frame clones only, with some absent. This table has some 37,000 clones, 85% to 90% appearing once. Source: CD4+ T cells from peripheral blood mononuclear cells, taken in the first trimester of pregnancy. The clonotype originates from a female donor with multiple sclerosis, enrolled in a pregnancy study.

The DNA of the CDR3 is TGTGCCAGCCTCGCGGGGGGTTTCGGTGGGACAGATACGCAGTATTTT. Protein sequence: CASLAGGFGGTDTQYF. The chain joins TRBV27 to TRBJ2-3; TRBD2 matches 8 bases. This CDR3 is 16 amino acids long. V dropped 8 bases and J dropped 3; count of bases not matched to a gene: 13. CDR1 is MNHEY and CDR2 is SMNVEV in the germline V gene (reference sequence).